This TCR beta chain was found in a study of Graves' ophthalmopathy and Graves' hyperthyroidism. Study observations and caveats: In predicting ophthalmopathy progression, the model reached approximately 70% sensitivity and 72% to 85% specificity.

The CDR3 has 14 residues. The germline CDR1 and CDR2 sequences are LNHNV and YYDKDF (reference sequence). The V gene lost 4 bases and the J gene lost 4 bases, with 11 bases spanning the gap. Ophthalmopathy-affected donors exhibited moderate-to-severe activity, CAS ≥3, NOSPECS ≥4, and duration under 3 months. Other autoimmune diseases, uncontrolled infections, pregnancy or lactation led to the exclusion of patients. The diagnosis combined clinical symptoms, thyroxine, TRAb, thyroid ultrasound and orbital computed tomography scans. Amplifying from RNA transcripts, the study obtained TCR beta CDR3 regions. HTBI primers primed a first-round RT-PCR, and a second-round multiplex PCR followed. TCRdb re-called the multiplex PCR reads with MiXCR, one entry per CDR3 protein. Altogether approximately 640,000 distinct CDR3 sequences are present, 35% to 45% being singletons, with the ten largest covering 2.5% to 3.5%.

This clonotype appeared many times. The antigen remains unidentified. The TCR sequence derives from an adult man with Graves' ophthalmopathy. Sequencing input: peripheral blood. The rearrangement joins TRBV15 to TRBJ1-5; D unresolved. CDR3 sequence: CATSMTRRNQPQHF. Written as DNA, the CDR3 is TGTGCCACCAGCATGACTAGACGAAATCAGCCCCAGCATTTT.